Sequencing of this TCR beta chain was carried out in a study of shared clonotypes between healthy human individuals. This table comes from immunoSEQ multiplex PCR, and its TCRdb copy is limited to in-frame clones, with some not included. The sample has a few million clones; just over 90% are singletons. Germline V gene lookup returns CDR1 SGHTA and CDR2 FQGNSA. The V and J ends lost 2 bases and 8 bases respectively, with 15 bases between them. This CDR3 contains 14 residues. J is TRBJ1-2 and V is TRBV7-2, with D unresolved. Sequencing was performed on naive CD4+ T cells sorted from blood. Subset given: CD45RA+ positively selected. This clonotype originated in a man aged 18 to 29 in good health. The CDR3 protein is CASSLTYEGRGYTF. As DNA, the CDR3 is TGTGCCAGCAGCTTAACTTACGAGGGAAGGGGCTACACCTTC.